Here is one T cell receptor (beta chain) with its context. Its antigen is currently unknown. The junction had 5 bases not matched to a gene; V was cut back by 4 bases and J by 8 bases. The length of the CDR3 is 15 residues. In germline, CDR1 is SGHDT, CDR2 YYEEEE. Clones were sequenced by immunoSEQ multiplex PCR, and TCRdb holds only the in-frame ones, with some missing. Of 75,000 to 90,000 clones detected, about 96% appear once; the ten largest clones hold 0.025% to 0.04%. This entry comes from a study of human thymus T cells. Thymus tissue was removed during corrective cardiac surgery. Donation was from healthy Finnish infants who were having corrective surgery that addressed congenital heart defects. Study-level points and caveats: Thymic repertoires of unrelated individuals were reported in related research to overlap highly.

The sequence was collected from a boy under two years old with a congenital heart defect but otherwise immunologically healthy. Sequencing used thymus tissue. The chain recombines TRBV5-6 with TRBJ2-1; TRBD2 matches 14 bases. The CDR3 nucleotides are TGTGCCAGCAGCGAGGGACTAGCGGGAGTCCATGAGCAGTTCTTC. This gives the protein CASSEGLAGVHEQFF.